This entry lists 10 T cell receptor beta chains sequenced from one sample in a study of vaccination effects on CD4 cells after COVID-19. No antigen has been identified for these receptors. Clones were sequenced by immunoSEQ multiplex PCR, and TCRdb holds only the in-frame ones, with some missing. The sample has tens of thousands of clones, about 74% seen once. Antigen-specific CD4+ T cell clonotypes were called by their expansion after viral peptide-pool culture in ViraFEST. Culture proceeded for 9 to 11 days, and CD4+ T cells were then isolated. Two-dose vaccination with either BNT162b2 or mRNA-1273 was given to the participants. The specimen comprised CD4+ T cells from PBMCs cultured with HCoV-229E spike peptides, sampled after COVID-19 vaccination. These receptors were taken from a human donor who received a COVID-19 vaccine.

The rearrangement joins TRBV2 to TRBJ1-2; D is possibly TRBD1 (6 bases). Germline loops: CDR1 SNHLY, CDR2 FYNNEI. The V and J ends lost 8 bases and 8 bases respectively, with 21 bases between them. The CDR3 is 14 residues long. The CDR3 spells CASHRTASAGGYTF. CDR3 bases: TGTGCCAGCCATCGGACAGCCTCGGCGGGCGGCTACACCTTC.

This chain uses TRBV18 with TRBJ2-5; D gene unclear. The CDR3 spans 15 residues. Germline-derived CDR1 and CDR2 are KGHSH and LQKENI. With 4 bases removed from V and 2 bases from J, the gap between germline ends came to 14 bases. CDR3 residues: CASSHQWTDQETQYF. CDR3 nucleotides: TGTGCCAGCTCACATCAGTGGACGGATCAAGAGACCCAGTACTTC. Variable domain in full (rest from reference TRBV18 and TRBJ2-5): NAGVMQNPRHLVRRRGQEARLRCSPMKGHSHVYWYRQLPEEGLKFMVYLQKENIIDESGMPKERFSAEFPKEGPSILRIQQVVRGDSAAYFCASSHQWTDQETQYFGPGTRLLVL.

The genes are TRBV24-1 and TRBJ1-2, with 7 positions matching TRBD1. Looked up from germline, CDR1 is KGHDR and CDR2 is SFDVKD. This CDR3 is built from 14 residues. After removal of 2 bases from V and 2 bases from J, the junction contained 1 base not matched to a gene. The CDR3 here is CATSDSRGNYGYTF. The CDR3 DNA is TGTGCCACCAGTGATTCCAGGGGGAACTATGGCTACACCTTC.

This clone was seen a handful of times. The chain is built from TRBV7-2 and TRBJ2-1, with D possibly being TRBD2 (6 bases). Trimming removed 3 bases from V and 1 base from J, with 7 bases in between. CDR1 SGHTA and CDR2 FQGNSA come from the germline V gene. This CDR3 is 14 amino acids long. CDR3 sequence reads: CASSFGGSYNEQFF. The CDR3 bases are TGTGCCAGCAGCTTCGGGGGATCCTACAATGAGCAGTTCTTC.

The genes are TRBV6-2 or TRBV6-3 and TRBJ1-3; the D gene is possibly TRBD1 (5 bases). This CDR3 comprises 13 residues. The V end lost 2 bases, the J end lost 6 bases, and 8 bases lay between the germline ends. Germline CDR1 is MNHEY and CDR2 is SVGEGT. DNA for the CDR3: TGTGCCAGCAGTTACGGCAGGGAAAACACCATATATTTT. Amino acid sequence: CASSYGRENTIYF.

This chain uses TRBV3-1 (or the pseudogene TRBV3-2) with TRBJ2-2; 7 nucleotides align to TRBD1. V trimming: 4 bases; J trimming: 5 bases; junction bases outside the gene matches: 13. Per the germline V gene, CDR1 is LGHDT and CDR2 is YNNKEL (reference sequence). The CDR3 is 17 residues long. CDR3 DNA sequence: TGTGCCAGCAGCCCCACAAACGGCAGGGGGAAAACCGGGGAGCTGTTTTTT. Translating gives CASSPTNGRGKTGELFF.

The CDR3 protein is CATSRDSVPGNTIYF. The DNA for the CDR3 is TGTGCCACCAGCAGAGATAGTGTACCCGGAAACACCATATATTTT. The chain has TRBV15 and TRBJ1-3, with D uncertain. V lost 0 bases to trimming and J lost 4 bases, with 10 bases between them. Germline V gives CDR1 LNHNV, CDR2 YYDKDF (reference sequence). The CDR3 has 15 amino acids.

The rearrangement joins TRBV5-1 to TRBJ1-1; D gene uncertain. The CDR3 length is 15 residues. Germline CDR1 reads SGHRS; CDR2 reads YFSETQ. The ends were cut back, 0 bases at V and 1 base at J, with 10 bases in the middle. The CDR3 protein is CASSLVSGSNTEAFF. The CDR3, as DNA: TGCGCCAGCAGCTTGGTTTCCGGTTCGAACACTGAAGCTTTCTTT.

This clone has just one count. The chain combines TRBV5-1 with TRBJ2-2; unclear D gene. V was pared by 0 bases and J by 6 bases, with 9 bases between. The germline V gene encodes CDR1 SGHRS and CDR2 YFSETQ. CDR3 length: 14 amino acids. DNA for the CDR3: TGCGCCAGCAGCTTGGTTGTGGAGTCCGGGGAGCTGTTTTTT. Encoded protein: CASSLVVESGELFF. The full variable domain, rest sourced from reference TRBV5-1 and TRBJ2-2, is KAGVTQTPRYLIKTRGQQVTLSCSPISGHRSVSWYQQTPGQGLQFLFEYFSETQRNKGNFPGRFSGRQFSNSRSEMNVSTLELGDSALYLCASSLVVESGELFFGEGSRLTVL.

This chain uses TRBV6-1 with TRBJ1-5; D is undetermined. V gave up 1 base and J gave up 5 bases, with 9 bases separating them. The CDR3 has 14 residues. Looked up from germline, CDR1 is MNHNS and CDR2 is SASEGT. The CDR3 here is CASSEGIFYQPQHF. The CDR3 DNA reads as TGTGCCAGCAGTGAAGGTATATTCTATCAGCCCCAGCATTTT.